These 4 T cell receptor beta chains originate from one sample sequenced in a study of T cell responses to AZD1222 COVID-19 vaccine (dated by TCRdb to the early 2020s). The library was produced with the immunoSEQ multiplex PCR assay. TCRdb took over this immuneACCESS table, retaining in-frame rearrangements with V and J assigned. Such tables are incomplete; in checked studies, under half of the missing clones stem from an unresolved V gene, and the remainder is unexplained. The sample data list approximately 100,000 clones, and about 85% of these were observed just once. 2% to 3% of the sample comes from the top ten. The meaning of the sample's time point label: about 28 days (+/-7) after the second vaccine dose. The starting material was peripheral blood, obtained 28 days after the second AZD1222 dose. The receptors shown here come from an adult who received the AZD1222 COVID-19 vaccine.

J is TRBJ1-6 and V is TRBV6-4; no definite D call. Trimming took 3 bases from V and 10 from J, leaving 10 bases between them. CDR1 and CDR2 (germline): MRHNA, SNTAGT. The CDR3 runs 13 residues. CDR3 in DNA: TGTGCCAGCAGTGAAATGGCCTCGTCACCCCTCCACTTT. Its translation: CASSEMASSPLHF.

CDR3 sequence: CASSFPSGTRSGTQYF. CDR3 DNA sequence: TGTGCCAGCAGCTTTCCCAGCGGGACTAGATCGGGGACCCAGTACTTC. This sequence joins TRBV7-2 and TRBJ2-5, with 8 bases matching TRBD2. Per germline, CDR1 SGHTA and CDR2 FQGNSA. Unmatched junction bases numbered 13, after V lost 3 bases and J lost 7 bases. The CDR3 length is 16 residues. Filled out from reference TRBV7-2 and TRBJ2-5, the complete variable domain reads GAGVSQSPSNKVTEKGKDVELRCDPISGHTALYWYRQSLGQGLEFLIYFQGNSAPDKSGLPSDRFSAERTGGSVSTLTIQRTQQEDSAVYLCASSFPSGTRSGTQYFGPGTRLLVL.

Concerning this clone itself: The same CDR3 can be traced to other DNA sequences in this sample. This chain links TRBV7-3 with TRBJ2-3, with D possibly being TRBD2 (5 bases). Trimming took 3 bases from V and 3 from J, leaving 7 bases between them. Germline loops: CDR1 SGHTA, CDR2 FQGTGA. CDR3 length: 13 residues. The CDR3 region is CASSLSGTDTQYF. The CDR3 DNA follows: TGTGCCAGCAGCTTGTCGGGGACAGATACGCAGTATTTT. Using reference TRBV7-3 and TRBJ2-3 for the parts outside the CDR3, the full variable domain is GAGVSQTPSNKVTEKGKYVELRCDPISGHTALYWYRQSLGQGPEFLIYFQGTGAADDSGLPNDRFFAVRPEGSVSTLKIQRTERGDSAVYLCASSLSGTDTQYFGPGTRLTVL.

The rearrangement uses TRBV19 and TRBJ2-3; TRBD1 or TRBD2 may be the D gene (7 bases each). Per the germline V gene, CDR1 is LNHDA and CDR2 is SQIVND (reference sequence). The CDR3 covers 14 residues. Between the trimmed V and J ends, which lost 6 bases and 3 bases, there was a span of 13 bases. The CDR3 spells CASRGGTVTDTQYF. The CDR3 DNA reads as TGTGCCAGTAGGGGGGGGACAGTGACAGATACGCAGTATTTT. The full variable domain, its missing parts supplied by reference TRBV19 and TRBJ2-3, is DGGITQSPKYLFRKEGQNVTLSCEQNLNHDAMYWYRQDPGQGLRLIYYSQIVNDFQKGDIAEGYSVSREKKESFPLTVTSAQKNPTAFYLCASRGGTVTDTQYFGPGTRLTVL.